This T cell receptor (beta chain) emerged from a study of shared clonotypes between healthy human individuals. Study details: Plates per donor: three CD4 naive, three CD4 memory, two CD8 naive, one CD8 memory.

Trimming cost V 1 base and J 1 base, with 10 bases left between them. This CDR3 has 15 residues. From germline, CDR1 is KGHSH and CDR2 LQKENI. CD4+ cells were split into CD45RA+ naive and CD45RA-negative memory subsets. Once extracted for a subset, genomic DNA was divided evenly among several immunoSEQ plates. Data came from immunoSEQ multiplex PCR; TCRdb stores just in-frame clones and leaves some out. The sample includes approximately 2,300,000 clones, 92% of them seen just once. V usage is TRBV18 and J usage is TRBJ1-1; D is undetermined. The sequenced sample consisted of naive CD4+ T cells from PBMCs. Subset in this sample: CD45RA+ positively selected. This receptor was taken from a man younger than 35 in good health. Some clones in this sample may be carry-over from other donors' samples. This CDR3 is CASSPQGLPNTEAFF. The CDR3 coding sequence is TGTGCCAGCTCACCACAGGGTTTACCGAACACTGAAGCTTTCTTT.